Below, one T cell receptor beta chain is given with its context. Its specificity is not known. These data originate in a study of prognosis after radiotherapy for stage I lung cancer. Study results and caveats: It was reported that patients with metastases and those without them differed in TRBV and TRBJ gene usage.

The CDR3 totals 16 residues. V trimming: 5 bases; J trimming: 5 bases; junction bases outside the gene matches: 13. Germline CDR1 and CDR2: SEHNR and FQNEAQ (reference sequence). Genomic DNA yielded TCR beta CDR3, amplified by two-round multiplex PCR. Individual primers that were specific to each TRBV and TRBJ gene served in first-round PCR. One entry per CDR3 protein results from TCRdb running MiXCR on the multiplex PCR reads. The data contain 26,000 or so distinct CDR3 sequences, 30% of them seen just once; the ten biggest clones take up about a third. Sample: PBMCs, taken before or after stereotactic body radiation therapy (not recorded which). This chain links TRBV7-9 with TRBJ1-2; 8 bases are a match to TRBD1. This TCR was recovered from a donor over 45 with non-small cell lung cancer. This chain's CDR3 is CASSPSVTGGSYGYTF. Here the CDR3 DNA reads TGTGCCAGCAGCCCATCCGTTACAGGGGGTAGTTATGGCTACACCTTC.